This TCR beta chain came from a study of regulatory T cells in long-lasting Graves disease. This clonotype has more than one count but fewer than ten. Investigators prepared the TCR beta libraries by applying iRepertoire HTBI primers and Arm-PCR of CDR3 regions. In the original workflow: The study identified 55 to 80 TRBV and some 15 TRBJ segments across samples. TCRdb passed the multiplex PCR reads through MiXCR, listing each CDR3 protein once. It is TCRdb's table, rather than the study itself, that gives the V and J calls and clone size. The table has 680,000 or so distinct CDR3 sequences, about 16% seen once. V was shortened by 8 bases and J by 9 bases, with 20 bases between the two germline ends. CDR1 is SGHAT, CDR2 FQNNGV, per germline. The CDR3 contains 14 residues. Time point specified: newly diagnosed GD, antithyroid drugs for less than 3 months. Generation of the TCR library employed RNA extracted from PBMCs.

The same specimen was also included in a second study, on T cells in Graves' hyperthyroidism and ophthalmopathy. From that second work: Most clonotypes expanded in the thyroid (above 0.001) were also present in blood.

The receptor was isolated from a woman between 25 and 40 years old with Graves disease. The specimen was peripheral blood mononuclear cells (PBMCs), collected at new diagnosis, from a patient treated with antithyroid drugs. The gene calls are TRBV11-2 and TRBJ2-1, with D possibly TRBD2 on 6 matching bases. CDR3 DNA: TGTGCCAGCGCACTAGCATCAGGTGTAGGTGAGCAGTTCTTC. Translation gives CASALASGVGEQFF.